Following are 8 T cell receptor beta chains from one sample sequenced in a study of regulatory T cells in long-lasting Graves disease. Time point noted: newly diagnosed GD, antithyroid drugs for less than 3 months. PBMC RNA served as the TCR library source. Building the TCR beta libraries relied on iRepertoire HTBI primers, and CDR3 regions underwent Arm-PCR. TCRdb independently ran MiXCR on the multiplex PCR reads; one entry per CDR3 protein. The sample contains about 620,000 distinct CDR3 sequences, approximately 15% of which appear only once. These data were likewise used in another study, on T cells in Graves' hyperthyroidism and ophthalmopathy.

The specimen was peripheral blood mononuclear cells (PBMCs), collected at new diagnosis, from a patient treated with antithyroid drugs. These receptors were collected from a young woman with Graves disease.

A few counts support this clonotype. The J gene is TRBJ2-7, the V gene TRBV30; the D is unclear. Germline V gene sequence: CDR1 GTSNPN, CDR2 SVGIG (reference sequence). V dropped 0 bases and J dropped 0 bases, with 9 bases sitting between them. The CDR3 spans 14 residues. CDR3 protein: CAWSVSGSSYEQYF. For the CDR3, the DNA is TGTGCCTGGAGTGTATCCGGAAGCTCCTACGAGCAGTACTTC. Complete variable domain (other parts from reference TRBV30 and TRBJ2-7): SQTIHQWPATLVQPVGSPLSLECTVEGTSNPNLYWYRQAAGRGLQLLFYSVGIGQISSEVPQNLSASRPQDRQFILSSKKLLLSDSGFYLCAWSVSGSSYEQYFGPGTRLTVT.

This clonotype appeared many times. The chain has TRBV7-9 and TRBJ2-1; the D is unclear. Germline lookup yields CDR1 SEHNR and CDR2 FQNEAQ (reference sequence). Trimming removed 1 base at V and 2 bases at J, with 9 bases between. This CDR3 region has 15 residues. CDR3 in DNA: TGTGCCAGCAGCTTAGGCTCTTTAGCCTACAATGAGCAGTTCTTC. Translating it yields CASSLGSLAYNEQFF.

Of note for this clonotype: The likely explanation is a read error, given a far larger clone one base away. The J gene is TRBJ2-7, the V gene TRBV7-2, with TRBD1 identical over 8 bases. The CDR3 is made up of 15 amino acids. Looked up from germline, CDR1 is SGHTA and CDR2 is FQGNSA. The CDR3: CASSFPGQDFYGQYF. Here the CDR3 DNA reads TGTGCCAGCAGCTTCCCGGGACAGGATTTCTACGGGCAGTACTTC.

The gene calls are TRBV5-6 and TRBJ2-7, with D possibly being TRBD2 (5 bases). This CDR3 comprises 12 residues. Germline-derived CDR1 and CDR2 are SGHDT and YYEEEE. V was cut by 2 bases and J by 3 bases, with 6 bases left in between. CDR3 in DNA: TGTGCCAGCAGCTTCGGGATCTACGAGCAGTACTTC. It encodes CASSFGIYEQYF.

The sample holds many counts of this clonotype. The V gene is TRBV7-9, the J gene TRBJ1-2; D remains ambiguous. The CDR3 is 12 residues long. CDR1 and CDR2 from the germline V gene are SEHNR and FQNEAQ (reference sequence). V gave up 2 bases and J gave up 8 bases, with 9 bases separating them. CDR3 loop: CASSLSRSGYTF. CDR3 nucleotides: TGTGCCAGCAGCTTATCGCGGTCGGGCTACACCTTC. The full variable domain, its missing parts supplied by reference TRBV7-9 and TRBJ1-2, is DTGVSQNPRHKITKRGQNVTFRCDPISEHNRLYWYRQTLGQGPEFLTYFQNEAQLEKSRLLSDRFSAERPKGSFSTLEIQRTEQGDSAMYLCASSLSRSGYTFGSGTRLTVV.

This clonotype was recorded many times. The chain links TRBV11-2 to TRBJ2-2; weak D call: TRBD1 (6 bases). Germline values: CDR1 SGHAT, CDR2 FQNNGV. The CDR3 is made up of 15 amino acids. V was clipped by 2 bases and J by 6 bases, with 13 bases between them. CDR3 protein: CASSLRQGSAGELFF. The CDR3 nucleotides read TGTGCCAGCAGCTTAAGGCAGGGGAGCGCCGGGGAGCTGTTTTTT.

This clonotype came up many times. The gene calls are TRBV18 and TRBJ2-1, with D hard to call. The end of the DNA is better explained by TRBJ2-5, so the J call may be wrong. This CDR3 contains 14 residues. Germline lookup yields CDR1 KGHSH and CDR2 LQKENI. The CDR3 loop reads CASSPQELAETQYF. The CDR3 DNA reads TGTGCCAGCTCACCACAGGAGTTGGCGGAGACCCAGTACTTC.

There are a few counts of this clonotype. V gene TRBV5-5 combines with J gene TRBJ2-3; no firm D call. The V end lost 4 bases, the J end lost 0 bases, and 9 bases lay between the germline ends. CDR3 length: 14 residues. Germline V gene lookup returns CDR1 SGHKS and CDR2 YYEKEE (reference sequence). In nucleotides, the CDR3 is TGTGCCAGCAGCACCCGACTGAGCACAGATACGCAGTATTTT. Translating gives CASSTRLSTDTQYF.